Each of the 24 T cell receptor beta chains below was sequenced from the same sample in a study of cytomegalovirus exposure and HLA in healthy donors (dated by TCRdb to about 2017). The library was generated by the immunoSEQ multiplex PCR assay. A mixture of 60 forward primers for TCR Vbeta segments and 13 reverse primers for TCR Jbeta segments was used in the multiplex PCR. Entries here come from immuneACCESS through TCRdb and include only in-frame sequences with V and J called. Some clones fail to appear in such tables; in the studies checked, an unresolved V gene covers under half of the shortfall, and the cause of the remainder is unknown. The sample profile shows about 160,000 clones; 80% to 90% of them were found once. The top ten hold about 2.4% of the sample. Sequenced input: PBMCs. These receptors were taken from a male donor in good health and CMV-seronegative.

The rearrangement joins TRBV27 to TRBJ2-1; TRBD2 matches at 9 bases. Germline V gene lookup returns CDR1 MNHEY and CDR2 SMNVEV (reference sequence). Trimming cost V 4 bases and J 6 bases; bases outside gene matches: 13. CDR3 size: 17 residues. The CDR3 DNA reads as TGTGCCAGCAGTTGGAACCTACGCGGGAGGGCCGGCAATGAGCAGTTCTTC. Translating it yields CASSWNLRGRAGNEQFF.

This clone has at least ten counts. The CDR3 is CASSESGRIDSYEQYF. The CDR3 DNA is TGTGCCAGCAGTGAGTCAGGCAGGATCGACTCCTACGAGCAGTACTTC. The chain is built from TRBV6-1 and TRBJ2-7, with D hard to call. The CDR3 extends over 16 amino acids. Germline CDR1 is MNHNS and CDR2 is SASEGT. Trimming removed 3 bases at V and 0 bases at J, with 15 bases between.

The V and J genes are TRBV7-9 and TRBJ2-5; TRBD2 is a possible D gene (6 bases). The germline V gene encodes CDR1 SEHNR and CDR2 FQNEAQ (reference sequence). The CDR3 totals 15 residues. V was clipped by 7 bases and J by 2 bases, with 17 bases between them. CDR3 nucleotide sequence: TGTGCCAGCATTCTCGGAGGGGTGGGGCAAGAGACCCAGTACTTC. This translates into CASILGGVGQETQYF. Filled out from reference TRBV7-9 and TRBJ2-5, the complete variable domain reads DTGVSQNPRHKITKRGQNVTFRCDPISEHNRLYWYRQTLGQGPEFLTYFQNEAQLEKSRLLSDRFSAERPKGSFSTLEIQRTEQGDSAMYLCASILGGVGQETQYFGPGTRLLVL.

This chain uses TRBV6-6 with TRBJ2-3; TRBD2 matches 12 bases. CDR1 MNHNY and CDR2 SVGAGI come from the germline V gene (reference sequence). Trimming removed 5 bases from V and 4 bases from J; junction bases left unmatched: 7. CDR3 length equals 16 residues. CDR3 loop: CASSGTSGLGADTQYF. CDR3 DNA sequence: TGTGCCAGCAGTGGGACTAGCGGGCTGGGCGCAGATACGCAGTATTTT.

The chain links TRBV28 to TRBJ1-2, with D possibly being TRBD1 (6 bases). CDR1 is MDHEN and CDR2 is SYDVKM in the germline V gene. The CDR3 sequence is 12 residues long. Trimming took 5 bases from V and 5 from J, leaving 9 bases between them. The CDR3 bases are TGTGCCAGCAGTGCCACAGGGTATGGCTACACCTTC. Encoded protein: CASSATGYGYTF.

The chain couples TRBV6-5 to TRBJ2-7; 8 positions agree with TRBD2. From germline, CDR1 is MNHEY and CDR2 SVGAGI. The V gene end was trimmed by 5 bases and the J gene end by 4 bases; junction bases not matched to a gene: 7. The CDR3 is made up of 14 amino acids. CDR3 region: CASSTGGAGYEQYF. CDR3 DNA: TGTGCCAGCAGTACGGGGGGGGCCGGGTACGAGCAGTACTTC.

The V call is TRBV28, the J call TRBJ2-6; TRBD1 agrees at 10 bases. CDR1 MDHEN and CDR2 SYDVKM come from the germline V gene. The ends lost 2 bases at V and 0 bases at J; junction bases unmatched: 4. CDR3 length: 18 residues. The CDR3 nucleotides read TGTGCCAGCAGTTTAAGTGGACAGGGGGACTCTGGGGCCAACGTCCTGACTTTC. Protein sequence: CASSLSGQGDSGANVLTF. The full variable domain, completed using reference TRBV28 and TRBJ2-6, is DVKVTQSSRYLVKRTGEKVFLECVQDMDHENMFWYRQDPGLGLRLIYFSYDVKMKEKGDIPEGYSVSREKKERFSLILESASTNQTSMYLCASSLSGQGDSGANVLTFGAGSRLTVL.

This chain links TRBV5-6 with TRBJ2-1, with D hard to call. The germline V and J ends were trimmed by 2 bases and 4 bases, with 4 bases remaining between them. The CDR3 is made up of 12 amino acids. Germline lookup yields CDR1 SGHDT and CDR2 YYEEEE. Here the CDR3 DNA reads TGTGCCAGCAGCTTCTTGTACAATGAGCAGTTCTTC. It translates to CASSFLYNEQFF.

The chain combines TRBV30 with TRBJ2-5; possible D gene TRBD2, 6 bases. Germline CDR1 GTSNPN, CDR2 SVGIG (reference sequence). CDR3 size: 13 residues. The V end was cut by 3 bases, the J end by 1 base, with 9 bases between. The CDR3: CAWRTRGQETQYF. The DNA for the CDR3 is TGTGCCTGGAGGACTAGGGGCCAAGAGACCCAGTACTTC.

CDR3 nucleotide sequence: TGTGCCAGCATCTGGACAGGCGTGAACACTGAAGCTTTCTTT. Amino acid sequence: CASIWTGVNTEAFF. The chain employs TRBV28 and TRBJ1-1; 7 nucleotides align to TRBD1. This CDR3 is built from 14 residues. Germline V lookup: CDR1 MDHEN, CDR2 SYDVKM. V lost 7 bases to trimming and J lost 0 bases; unmatched junction nucleotides: 5.

The rearrangement links TRBV7-2 to TRBJ1-1, with D hard to call. V lost 1 base, J lost 7 bases, and 10 bases lay in between. The germline gives CDR1 SGHTA, CDR2 FQGNSA. The CDR3 is 13 residues long. The CDR3 region has the DNA TGTGCCAGCAGCTTAGGGTGGGCCCTTGAAGCTTTCTTT. It encodes CASSLGWALEAFF.

The chain links TRBV27 to TRBJ2-7, with 8 bases aligning to TRBD1. Per germline, CDR1 MNHEY and CDR2 SMNVEV (reference sequence). This CDR3 contains 14 residues. J lost 3 bases, V lost 6 bases, and 7 bases had no gene match. The DNA for the CDR3 is TGTGCCAGCAGCCCAACAGGGGGGCACTACGAGCAGTACTTC. Its protein product is CASSPTGGHYEQYF.

CDR3 in amino acids: CAITDRGPSYEQYF. CDR3 sequence (DNA): TGTGCCATCACAGACAGGGGACCCTCCTACGAGCAGTACTTC. The V gene is TRBV7-9, the J gene TRBJ2-7; TRBD1 agrees at 8 bases. This CDR3 has 14 amino acids. Germline CDR1 is SEHNR and CDR2 is FQNEAQ (reference sequence). Trimming removed 10 bases from V and 0 bases from J; junction bases left unmatched: 8.

This rearrangement joins TRBV5-6 to TRBJ1-4; D not certain. The CDR3 has 14 residues. Trimming took 4 bases from V and 8 from J, leaving 15 bases between them. CDR1 and CDR2 (germline): SGHDT, YYEEEE. CDR3 nucleotide sequence: TGTGCCAGCAGCGTAGACGCGGTTGGGGAAAAACTGTTTTTT. This sequence encodes CASSVDAVGEKLFF.

In its sample, this clone was seen a few times. The CDR3 reads CASSTRPGSSGNTIYF. CDR3 DNA: TGTGCCAGTAGTACCAGACCGGGAAGCTCTGGAAACACCATATATTTT. The V call is TRBV19, the J call TRBJ1-3; no clear D. Germline V gene sequence: CDR1 LNHDA, CDR2 SQIVND (reference sequence). The V and J ends lost 4 bases and 0 bases respectively, with 13 bases between them. This CDR3 spans 16 amino acids.

The rearrangement links TRBV7-9 to TRBJ2-7; D remains unclear. The CDR3 covers 16 residues. CDR1 is SEHNR and CDR2 is FQNEAQ in the germline V gene (reference sequence). V was shortened by 0 bases and J by 2 bases, with 14 bases between the two germline ends. The CDR3 DNA sequence: TGTGCCAGCAGCTTAGCGAGTTCTCAGGTAGCCTACGAGCAGTACTTC. It is translated as CASSLASSQVAYEQYF.

This clone has more than one count but fewer than ten. CDR3 sequence: CASSPWAQNTEAFF. In DNA, the CDR3 is TGTGCCAGCAGCCCTTGGGCCCAGAACACTGAAGCTTTCTTT. The J gene is TRBJ1-1, the V gene TRBV13; D is ambiguous. The germline V gene has CDR1 PRHDT and CDR2 FYEKMQ (reference sequence). The CDR3 totals 14 residues. The ends were cut back, 5 bases at V and 1 base at J, with 11 bases in the middle.

This clone was recorded a few times. The chain uses TRBV6-1 and TRBJ2-2, with no clear D. The CDR3 spans 12 residues. Germline CDR1 reads MNHNS; CDR2 reads SASEGT. The V end lost 9 bases, the J end lost 2 bases, and 7 bases lay between the germline ends. CDR3 DNA: TGTGCCAGTCAGGATAACACCGGGGAGCTGTTTTTT. Translating it yields CASQDNTGELFF.

This clone was picked up one time. The V and J genes are TRBV28 and TRBJ2-4, with 9 bases aligning to TRBD2. This CDR3 comprises 16 residues. Trimming took 3 bases from V and 7 from J; bases not matched to a gene: 10. Germline V gene data show CDR1 as MDHEN and CDR2 as SYDVKM. Written as DNA, the CDR3 is TGTGCCAGCAGTTTGCAAGGGCGGGGGGGACTGAACATTCAGTACTTC. It specifies CASSLQGRGGLNIQYF.

The rearrangement uses TRBV6-6 and TRBJ1-5; D perhaps matches TRBD1 (5 bases). Per the germline V gene, CDR1 is MNHNY and CDR2 is SVGAGI (reference sequence). The CDR3 is made up of 14 amino acids. Trimming cost V 6 bases and J 4 bases, with 13 bases left between them. CDR3 in DNA: TGTGCCAGCAGACCTGACAGAATTAATCAGCCCCAGCATTTT. It codes for CASRPDRINQPQHF.

This chain uses TRBV27 with TRBJ2-7; D not certain. The CDR3 is made up of 15 amino acids. The germline V and J ends were trimmed by 6 bases and 2 bases, with 17 bases remaining between them. CDR1 and CDR2 (germline): MNHEY, SMNVEV (reference sequence). CDR3: CASRRVVTVTYEQYF. The CDR3 DNA sequence: TGTGCCAGCAGACGTGTCGTAACAGTTACCTACGAGCAGTACTTC.

The chain is built from TRBV7-2 and TRBJ2-7, with 8 bases matching TRBD2. V shed 2 bases and J 3 bases; nucleotides not matched to a gene: 15. CDR3 length: 18 amino acids. The germline CDR1 and CDR2 sequences are SGHTA and FQGNSA. DNA for the CDR3: TGTGCCAGCAGCTTACGTGGGGTTGCGGGGGGTGAGATCTACGAGCAGTACTTC. Encoded protein: CASSLRGVAGGEIYEQYF.

The V and J genes are TRBV4-1 and TRBJ2-2; D is unclear. Germline CDR1 and CDR2: MGHRA and YSYEKL. This CDR3 is 14 amino acids long. Trimming pared 3 bases from V and 1 base from J, leaving 6 bases between. CDR3 in amino acids: CASSHRQNTGELFF. The CDR3 coding sequence is TGCGCCAGCAGCCACCGACAGAACACCGGGGAGCTGTTTTTT.

V is TRBV28 and J is TRBJ1-2, with 12 bases matching TRBD1. V lost 8 bases to trimming and J lost 3 bases; unmatched junction nucleotides: 10. This CDR3 contains 16 residues. Germline V gives CDR1 MDHEN, CDR2 SYDVKM. DNA for the CDR3: TGTGCCAGCCTGCGGGACAGGGGGCGGGGAGACTATGGCTACACCTTC. This codes for CASLRDRGRGDYGYTF.